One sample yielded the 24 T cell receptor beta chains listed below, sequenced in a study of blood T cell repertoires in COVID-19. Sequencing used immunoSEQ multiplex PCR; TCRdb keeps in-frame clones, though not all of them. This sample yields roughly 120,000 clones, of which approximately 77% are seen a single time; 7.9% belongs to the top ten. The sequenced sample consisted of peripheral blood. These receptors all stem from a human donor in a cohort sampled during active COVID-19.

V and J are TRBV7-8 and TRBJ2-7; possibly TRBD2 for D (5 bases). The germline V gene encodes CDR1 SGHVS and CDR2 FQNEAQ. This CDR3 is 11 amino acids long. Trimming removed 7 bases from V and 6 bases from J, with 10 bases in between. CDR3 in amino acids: CASKVSGEQYF. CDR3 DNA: TGTGCCAGCAAAGTAAGCGGCGAGCAGTACTTC.

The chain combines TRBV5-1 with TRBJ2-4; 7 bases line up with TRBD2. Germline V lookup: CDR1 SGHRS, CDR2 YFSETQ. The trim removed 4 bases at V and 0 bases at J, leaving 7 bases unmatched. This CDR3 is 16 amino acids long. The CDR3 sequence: CASSPGGNLAKNIQYF. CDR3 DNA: TGCGCCAGCAGCCCGGGAGGAAACCTAGCCAAAAACATTCAGTACTTC.

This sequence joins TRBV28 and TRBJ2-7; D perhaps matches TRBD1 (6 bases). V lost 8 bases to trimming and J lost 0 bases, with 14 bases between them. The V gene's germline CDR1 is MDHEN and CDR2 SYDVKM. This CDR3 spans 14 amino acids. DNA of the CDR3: TGTGCCAGCTCTACAGGGTCTCGCTCCTACGAGCAGTACTTC. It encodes CASSTGSRSYEQYF.

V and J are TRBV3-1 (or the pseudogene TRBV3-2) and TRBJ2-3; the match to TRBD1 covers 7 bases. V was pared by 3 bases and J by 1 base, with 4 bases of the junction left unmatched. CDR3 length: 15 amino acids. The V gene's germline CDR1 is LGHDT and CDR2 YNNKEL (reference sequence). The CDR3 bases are TGTGCCAGCAGCCAGAACAGGGGAGGCACAGATACGCAGTATTTT. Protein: CASSQNRGGTDTQYF.

DNA of the CDR3: TGTGCCAGCAGTGTAGAGGGGACAGGGGCCAACTATGGCTACACCTTC. It codes for CASSVEGTGANYGYTF. The V call is TRBV6-1, the J call TRBJ1-2, with 10 nucleotides matching TRBD1. The germline CDR1 and CDR2 sequences are MNHNS and SASEGT. V lost 4 bases, J lost 2 bases, and 7 bases stayed unmatched. The CDR3 loop spans 16 amino acids.

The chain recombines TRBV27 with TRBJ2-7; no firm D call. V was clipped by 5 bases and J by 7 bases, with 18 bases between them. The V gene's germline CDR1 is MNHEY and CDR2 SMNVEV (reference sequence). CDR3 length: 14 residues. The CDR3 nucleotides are TGTGCCAGCAGTCCCTCGGGTTTGGGTGGAGAGCAGTACTTC. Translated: CASSPSGLGGEQYF.

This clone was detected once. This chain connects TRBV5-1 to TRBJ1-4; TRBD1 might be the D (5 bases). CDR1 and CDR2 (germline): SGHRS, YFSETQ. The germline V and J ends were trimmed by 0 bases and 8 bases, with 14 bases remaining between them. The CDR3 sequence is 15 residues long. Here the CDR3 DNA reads TGCGCCAGCAGCTTGGCCGGGACGGCGGGGGAAAAACTGTTTTTT. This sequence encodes CASSLAGTAGEKLFF.

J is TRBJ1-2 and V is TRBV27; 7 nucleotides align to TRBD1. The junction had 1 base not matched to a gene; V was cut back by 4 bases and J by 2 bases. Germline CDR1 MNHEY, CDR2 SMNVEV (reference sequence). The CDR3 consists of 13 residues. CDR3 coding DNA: TGTGCCAGCAGTTCGGGACAGAACTATGGCTACACCTTC. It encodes CASSSGQNYGYTF.

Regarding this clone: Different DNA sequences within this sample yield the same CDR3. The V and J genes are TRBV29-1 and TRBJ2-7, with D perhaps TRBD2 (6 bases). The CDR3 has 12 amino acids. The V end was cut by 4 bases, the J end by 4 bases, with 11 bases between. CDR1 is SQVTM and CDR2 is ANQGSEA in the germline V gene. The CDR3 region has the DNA TGCAGCGTTGGGGGGGAAGGGTACGAGCAGTACTTC. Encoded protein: CSVGGEGYEQYF.

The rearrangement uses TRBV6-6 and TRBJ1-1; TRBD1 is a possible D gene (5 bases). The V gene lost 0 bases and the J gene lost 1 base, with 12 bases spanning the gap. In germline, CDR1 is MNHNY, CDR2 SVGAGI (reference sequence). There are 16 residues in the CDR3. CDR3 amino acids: CASSYSGTFENTEAFF. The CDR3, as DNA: TGTGCCAGCAGTTACTCTGGGACTTTTGAGAACACTGAAGCTTTCTTT.

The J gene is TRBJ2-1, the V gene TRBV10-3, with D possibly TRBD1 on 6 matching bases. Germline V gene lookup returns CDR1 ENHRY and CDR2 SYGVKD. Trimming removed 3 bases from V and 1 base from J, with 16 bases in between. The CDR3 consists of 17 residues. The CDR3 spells CAISDSEQGESYNEQFF. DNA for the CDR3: TGTGCCATCAGTGATTCAGAACAGGGAGAGTCCTACAATGAGCAGTTCTTC.

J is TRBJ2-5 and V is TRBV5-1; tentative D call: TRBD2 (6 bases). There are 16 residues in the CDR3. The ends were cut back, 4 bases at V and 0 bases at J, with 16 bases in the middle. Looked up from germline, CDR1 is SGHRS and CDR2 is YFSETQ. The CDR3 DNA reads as TGCGCCAGCAGCCAAAACCTGGCTAGCGACCAAGAGACCCAGTACTTC. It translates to CASSQNLASDQETQYF.

CDR3 amino acids: CASSPRDSLNEKLFF. The CDR3 DNA reads as TGTGCCAGCAGCCCGAGGGACAGTCTTAATGAAAAACTGTTTTTT. This chain uses TRBV7-6 with TRBJ1-4; 7 bases map to TRBD1. CDR1 and CDR2 from the germline V gene are SGHVS and FNYEAQ. This CDR3 comprises 15 residues. V lost 5 bases and J lost 4; bases outside the gene matches: 7.

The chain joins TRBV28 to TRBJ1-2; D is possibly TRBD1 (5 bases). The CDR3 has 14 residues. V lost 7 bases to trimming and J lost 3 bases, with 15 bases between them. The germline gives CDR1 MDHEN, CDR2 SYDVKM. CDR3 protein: CASNMGLRYYGYTF. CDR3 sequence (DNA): TGTGCCAGCAACATGGGACTCCGATACTATGGCTACACCTTC.

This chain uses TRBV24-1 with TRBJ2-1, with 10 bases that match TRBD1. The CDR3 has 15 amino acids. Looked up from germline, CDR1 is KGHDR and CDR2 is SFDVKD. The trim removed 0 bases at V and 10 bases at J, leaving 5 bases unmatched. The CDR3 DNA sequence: TGTGCCACCAGTGATTTGCAGGGACAGGGGCGGGAGCAGTTCTTC. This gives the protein CATSDLQGQGREQFF.

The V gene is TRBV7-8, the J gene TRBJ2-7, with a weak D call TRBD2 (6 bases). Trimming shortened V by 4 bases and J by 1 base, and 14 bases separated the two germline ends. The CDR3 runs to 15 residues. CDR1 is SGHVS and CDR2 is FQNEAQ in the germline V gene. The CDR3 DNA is TGTGCCAGCAGCTCTTTAGCGGTCGGTTCCTACGAGCAGTACTTC. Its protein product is CASSSLAVGSYEQYF.

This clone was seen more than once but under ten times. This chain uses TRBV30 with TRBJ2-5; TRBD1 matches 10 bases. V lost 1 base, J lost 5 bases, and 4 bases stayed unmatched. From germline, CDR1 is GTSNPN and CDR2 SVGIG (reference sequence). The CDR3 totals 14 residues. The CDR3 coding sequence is TGTGCCTGGAGTGCGGGACAGGGGAGGGAGACCCAGTACTTC. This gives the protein CAWSAGQGRETQYF.

CDR3 loop: CASSLPSGGENEQFF. The DNA for the CDR3 is TGTGCCAGCAGCCTACCTAGCGGGGGTGAGAATGAGCAGTTCTTC. This chain joins TRBV4-2 and TRBJ2-1; 10 positions agree with TRBD2. The J segment lost 7 bases and the V segment lost 4 bases, leaving 7 bases of the junction unmatched. The germline V gene encodes CDR1 LGHNA and CDR2 YNFKEQ. The length of the CDR3 is 15 residues.

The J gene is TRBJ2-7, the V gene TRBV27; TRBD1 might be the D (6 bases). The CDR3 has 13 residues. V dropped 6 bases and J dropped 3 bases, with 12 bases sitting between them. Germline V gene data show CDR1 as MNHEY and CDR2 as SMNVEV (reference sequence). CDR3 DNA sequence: TGTGCCAGCAGACAGGGCGGAGGCTACGAGCAGTACTTC. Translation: CASRQGGGYEQYF.

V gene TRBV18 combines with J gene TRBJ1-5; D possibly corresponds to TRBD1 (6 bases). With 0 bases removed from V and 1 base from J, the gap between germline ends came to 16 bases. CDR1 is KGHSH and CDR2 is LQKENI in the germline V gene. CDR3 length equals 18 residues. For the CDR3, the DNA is TGTGCCAGCTCACCACCGAACGCGGGGGGCGGCAGCAATCAGCCCCAGCATTTT. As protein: CASSPPNAGGGSNQPQHF.

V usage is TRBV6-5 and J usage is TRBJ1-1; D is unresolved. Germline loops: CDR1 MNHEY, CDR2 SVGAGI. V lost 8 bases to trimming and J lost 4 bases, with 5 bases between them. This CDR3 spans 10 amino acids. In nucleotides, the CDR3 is TGTGCCAGCGGGCCCACTGAAGCTTTCTTT. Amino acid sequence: CASGPTEAFF.

CDR3 region: CASSLEPYYEQYF. For the CDR3, the DNA is TGTGCCAGCAGCTTAGAACCCTACTACGAGCAGTACTTC. This sequence joins TRBV7-9 and TRBJ2-5; the D is unclear. The end of the DNA is better explained by TRBJ2-7, so the J call may be wrong. There are 13 residues in the CDR3. Germline V gives CDR1 SEHNR, CDR2 FQNEAQ (reference sequence).

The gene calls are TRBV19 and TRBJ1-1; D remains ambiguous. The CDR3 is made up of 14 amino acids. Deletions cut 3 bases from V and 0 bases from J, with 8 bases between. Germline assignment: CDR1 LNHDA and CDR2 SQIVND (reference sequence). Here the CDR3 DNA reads TGTGCCAGTAGTATCCCGTCTATGAACACTGAAGCTTTCTTT. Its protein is CASSIPSMNTEAFF.

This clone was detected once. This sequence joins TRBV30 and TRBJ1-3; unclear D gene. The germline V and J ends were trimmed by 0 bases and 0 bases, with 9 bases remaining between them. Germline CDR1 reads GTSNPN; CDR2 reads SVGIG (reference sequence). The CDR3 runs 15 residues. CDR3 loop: CAWSVLRHSGNTIYF. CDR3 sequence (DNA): TGTGCCTGGAGTGTACTACGTCACTCTGGAAACACCATATATTTT.